This passage covers 12 T cell receptor beta chains from one sample sequenced in a study of cytomegalovirus exposure and HLA in healthy donors. The study ran its PCR with 60 Vbeta and 13 Jbeta primers. The table came from immunoSEQ multiplex PCR; TCRdb's copy has only in-frame clones and leaves some out. The table has 100,000 to 150,000 clones, 75% seen once; the top ten hold nearly 3%. The sequenced sample consisted of PBMCs. The receptor set was obtained from a woman aged 35 to 49 in good health and CMV-seropositive.

The chain links TRBV27 to TRBJ1-1, with 7 bases that match TRBD1. The CDR3 is 18 residues long. Germline lookup yields CDR1 MNHEY and CDR2 SMNVEV (reference sequence). The V segment lost 6 bases and the J segment 1 base; nucleotides outside the gene matches: 17. The CDR3 reads CASSSGTALLWGNTEAFF. The DNA of the CDR3 is TGTGCCAGCAGCTCGGGGACAGCTCTCCTCTGGGGGAACACTGAAGCTTTCTTT.

The table lists this clone with a few counts. In DNA form, the CDR3 reads TGCGCCAGCAGCCAAGAATGGACAGCGGGAACCGGGGAGCTGTTTTTT. Residues: CASSQEWTAGTGELFF. The rearrangement joins TRBV4-3 to TRBJ2-2, with a possible D match to TRBD2 (7 bases). Looked up from germline, CDR1 is LGHNA and CDR2 is YSLEER. The CDR3 contains 16 residues. The germline V and J ends were trimmed by 0 bases and 5 bases, with 13 bases remaining between them.

This rearrangement joins TRBV9 to TRBJ2-1; 14 positions match TRBD2. Trimming removed 3 bases from V and 9 bases from J; junction bases left unmatched: 2. Germline-derived CDR1 and CDR2 are SGDLS and YYNGEE. The CDR3 runs 14 residues. The CDR3 coding sequence is TGTGCCAGCAGCGGGGGACTAGCGGGGGCTGAGCAGTTCTTC. It encodes CASSGGLAGAEQFF. Variable domain in full (rest from reference TRBV9 and TRBJ2-1): DSGVTQTPKHLITATGQRVTLRCSPRSGDLSVYWYQQSLDQGLQFLIQYYNGEERAKGNILERFSAQQFPDLHSELNLSSLELGDSALYFCASSGGLAGAEQFFGPGTRLTVL.

For the CDR3, the DNA is TGCAGCGTTAAGGGACAGGGTAACAATCAGCCCCAGCATTTT. This codes for CSVKGQGNNQPQHF. The chain combines TRBV29-1 with TRBJ1-5; 9 nucleotides agree with TRBD1. V lost 5 bases and J lost 3; bases outside the gene matches: 5. This CDR3 comprises 14 residues. Germline V gives CDR1 SQVTM, CDR2 ANQGSEA.

The chain recombines TRBV28 with TRBJ2-7; possibly TRBD2 for D (7 bases). Trimming took off 6 bases at V and 0 bases at J, with 18 bases between the two ends. Germline V lookup: CDR1 MDHEN, CDR2 SYDVKM. The CDR3 is 16 amino acids. The CDR3 sequence is CASSPGGAMPSYEQYF. In DNA form, the CDR3 reads TGTGCCAGCAGCCCTGGGGGGGCCATGCCCTCCTACGAGCAGTACTTC.

The chain carries TRBV7-2 and TRBJ2-3; 9 bases are shared with TRBD2. The CDR3 is made up of 15 amino acids. The V segment lost 5 bases and the J segment 3 bases; nucleotides outside the gene matches: 6. Germline V gene lookup returns CDR1 SGHTA and CDR2 FQGNSA. CDR3 sequence reads: CASSPRGGYTDTQYF. Written as DNA, the CDR3 is TGTGCCAGCAGCCCGCGGGGGGGCTATACAGATACGCAGTATTTT.

J is TRBJ2-3 and V is TRBV28; TRBD1 might be the D (6 bases). The CDR3 contains 15 residues. V was trimmed by 6 bases and J by 3 bases, leaving 16 bases between them. The germline V gene encodes CDR1 MDHEN and CDR2 SYDVKM. CDR3 region: CASSPLQQGTDTQYF. In nucleotides, the CDR3 is TGTGCCAGCAGCCCCCTCCAGCAGGGGACAGATACGCAGTATTTT.

The V gene is TRBV9, the J gene TRBJ2-1; 11 bases are a match to TRBD2. CDR3 length: 16 residues. The V and J ends lost 5 bases and 8 bases, in that order; junction bases with no gene match: 12. Germline V gene data show CDR1 as SGDLS and CDR2 as YYNGEE. CDR3 DNA: TGTGCCAGCAGTCAGATACTAGCGGGGGCCCCCCATGAGCAGTTCTTC. It codes for CASSQILAGAPHEQFF. Using reference TRBV9 and TRBJ2-1 for the parts outside the CDR3, the full variable domain is DSGVTQTPKHLITATGQRVTLRCSPRSGDLSVYWYQQSLDQGLQFLIQYYNGEERAKGNILERFSAQQFPDLHSELNLSSLELGDSALYFCASSQILAGAPHEQFFGPGTRLTVL.

This clone was seen only a few times. This sequence joins TRBV18 and TRBJ1-1; no reliable D call. The germline V gene encodes CDR1 KGHSH and CDR2 LQKENI. This CDR3 region has 14 residues. Trimming took 7 bases from V and 1 from J, leaving 13 bases between them. The DNA of the CDR3 is TGTGCCAGCTTCGCCGGACGGGGGAACACTGAAGCTTTCTTT. Translating it yields CASFAGRGNTEAFF.

The chain links TRBV7-7 to TRBJ2-3; 7 nucleotides agree with TRBD1. CDR3 size: 14 residues. CDR1 and CDR2 from the germline V gene are SSHAT and FNYEAQ (reference sequence). The junction had 3 bases not matched to a gene; V was cut back by 5 bases and J by 1 base. CDR3 protein: CASSQDRGTDTQYF. CDR3 bases: TGTGCCAGCAGCCAAGACAGGGGCACAGATACGCAGTATTTT.

This clone was recorded once. This chain joins TRBV7-3 and TRBJ2-7, with 8 bases lining up with TRBD1. Germline-derived CDR1 and CDR2 are SGHTA and FQGTGA. This CDR3 comprises 15 residues. V gave up 4 bases and J gave up 7 bases; unmatched junction bases: 12. The CDR3 nucleotides read TGTGCCAGCAGCTCTAACCAGGGGGCCCGAGGGGAGCAGTACTTC. Its protein product is CASSSNQGARGEQYF.

The chain is built from TRBV7-2 and TRBJ2-1, with TRBD2 matching 12 bases. J gave up 10 bases and V 3 bases, and 10 bases lay outside the gene matches. Germline V gene sequence: CDR1 SGHTA, CDR2 FQGNSA. The CDR3 contains 16 residues. The CDR3 here is CASSFRTSGTYGEQFF. DNA of the CDR3: TGTGCCAGCAGCTTTCGGACTAGCGGGACTTACGGGGAGCAGTTCTTC. Full variable domain (outside the CDR3, taken from reference TRBV7-2 and TRBJ2-1): GAGVSQSPSNKVTEKGKDVELRCDPISGHTALYWYRQSLGQGLEFLIYFQGNSAPDKSGLPSDRFSAERTGGSVSTLTIQRTQQEDSAVYLCASSFRTSGTYGEQFFGPGTRLTVL.